Presented here are 26 T cell receptor beta chains from one specimen sequenced in a study of blood T cell repertoires in COVID-19 (dated by TCRdb to 2020 to 2022). The library was prepared using the immunoSEQ multiplex PCR assay. TCRdb's version of the immuneACCESS table is confined to in-frame rearrangements and falls short of the full clone set. An unresolved V gene accounts for under half of the shortfall where checked; the remainder is of unknown origin. Across this sample there are tens of thousands of clones, with around nine tenths seen only once. About 61% of the sample comes from the top ten. The specimen was peripheral blood. The source of these receptors is a man between 65 and 79 years old with acute or convalescent COVID-19.

The chain uses TRBV28 and TRBJ2-2, with D hard to call. Trimming cost V 5 bases and J 3 bases, with 13 bases left between them. The germline CDR1 and CDR2 sequences are MDHEN and SYDVKM. This CDR3 has 15 residues. The DNA for the CDR3 is TGTGCCAGCAGTCCCCCCGGCGGTTACACCGGGGAGCTGTTTTTT. It is translated as CASSPPGGYTGELFF.

DNA of the CDR3: TGCAGCGGCGGAACCGGGACAGTAAACGAAAAACTGTTTTTT. Protein product: CSGGTGTVNEKLFF. This rearrangement joins TRBV29-1 to TRBJ1-4; 7 nucleotides align to TRBD1. The CDR3 has 14 residues. CDR1 and CDR2 (germline): SQVTM, ANQGSEA. V dropped 7 bases and J dropped 8; count of bases not matched to a gene: 13. Looking up the rest from reference TRBV29-1 and TRBJ1-4 gives the full variable domain: SAVISQKPSRDICQRGTSLTIQCQVDSQVTMMFWYRQQPGQSLTLIATANQGSEATYESGFVIDKFPISRPNLTFSTLTVSNMSPEDSSIYLCSGGTGTVNEKLFFGSGTQLSVL.

The CDR3 sequence is CASSYGISAGGRETQYF. The CDR3 coding sequence is TGTGCCAGCAGTTACGGGATTTCTGCGGGGGGCAGAGAGACCCAGTACTTC. The rearrangement uses TRBV6-2 or TRBV6-3 and TRBJ2-5; TRBD2 matches 8 bases. Trimming took 2 bases from V and 4 from J; bases not matched to a gene: 12. The CDR3 covers 17 residues. The germline V gene encodes CDR1 MNHEY and CDR2 SVGEGT.

This chain connects TRBV28 to TRBJ2-7; D may be TRBD1 (6 bases). The ends were cut back, 6 bases at V and 3 bases at J, with 12 bases in the middle. Germline-derived CDR1 and CDR2 are MDHEN and SYDVKM. There are 13 residues in the CDR3. DNA of the CDR3: TGTGCCAGCAGCCCCACGGACAGCTACGAGCAGTACTTC. Translated: CASSPTDSYEQYF.

The V gene is TRBV19, the J gene TRBJ1-4; 7 bases are a match to TRBD1. The CDR3 covers 14 residues. V lost 6 bases and J lost 6; bases outside the gene matches: 7. CDR1 and CDR2 from the germline V gene are LNHDA and SQIVND (reference sequence). The CDR3 here is CASRRQGGDEKLFF. DNA of the CDR3: TGTGCCAGTAGAAGACAGGGAGGCGATGAAAAACTGTTTTTT. The complete variable domain, with remaining parts taken from reference TRBV19 and TRBJ1-4, reads DGGITQSPKYLFRKEGQNVTLSCEQNLNHDAMYWYRQDPGQGLRLIYYSQIVNDFQKGDIAEGYSVSREKKESFPLTVTSAQKNPTAFYLCASRRQGGDEKLFFGSGTQLSVL.

This sequence joins TRBV12-3 or TRBV12-4 and TRBJ1-5; D possibly corresponds to TRBD1 (6 bases). The CDR3 runs to 13 residues. V was pared by 5 bases and J by 7 bases, with 12 bases between. CDR3 in DNA: TGTGCCAGCAGTGGGTTAGGGGGACAGCCCCAGCATTTT. Translated: CASSGLGGQPQHF.

The chain employs TRBV6-5 and TRBJ2-5; D is possibly TRBD1 (6 bases). This CDR3 is 14 amino acids long. CDR1 MNHEY and CDR2 SVGAGI come from the germline V gene. V was cut by 5 bases and J by 4 bases, with 14 bases left in between. CDR3 residues: CASSPPGDGETQYF. The CDR3 DNA reads TGTGCCAGCAGTCCCCCAGGGGATGGAGAGACCCAGTACTTC.

This clone was counted a few times. The chain is built from TRBV29-1 and TRBJ1-2; D is unresolved. The CDR3 has 11 amino acids. The germline V gene encodes CDR1 SQVTM and CDR2 ANQGSEA. V was cut by 5 bases and J by 0 bases, with 4 bases left in between. The CDR3 protein is CSVLSNYGYTF. CDR3 in DNA: TGCAGCGTTTTATCTAACTATGGCTACACCTTC.

J is TRBJ1-1 and V is TRBV7-3, with D possibly matching TRBD1 (6 bases). Looked up from germline, CDR1 is SGHTA and CDR2 is FQGTGA. Trimming pared 5 bases from V and 1 base from J, leaving 14 bases between. The CDR3 loop spans 15 amino acids. CDR3 loop: CASSRSGAGNTEAFF. The CDR3 DNA reads TGTGCCAGCAGCCGATCAGGGGCGGGGAACACTGAAGCTTTCTTT.

The V gene is TRBV6-2 or TRBV6-3, the J gene TRBJ2-7; D perhaps matches TRBD1 (6 bases). Germline-derived CDR1 and CDR2 are MNHEY and SVGEGT. V was clipped by 6 bases and J by 2 bases, with 26 bases between them. CDR3 length: 18 residues. In DNA form, the CDR3 reads TGTGCCAGCAGCCTACCCTCGACCCGAAGGGGGAGAACCTACGAGCAGTACTTC. This encodes CASSLPSTRRGRTYEQYF.

V and J are TRBV6-2 or TRBV6-3 and TRBJ1-2; no reliable D call. V lost 1 base and J lost 4, with 13 bases in between. Germline V gives CDR1 MNHEY, CDR2 SVGEGT. CDR3 length: 15 amino acids. CDR3 DNA sequence: TGTGCCAGCAGTTACTTACGGGGTACGAGCTATGGCTACACCTTC. Its protein is CASSYLRGTSYGYTF.

The chain links TRBV10-3 to TRBJ1-1; tentatively, D is TRBD1 (5 bases). The V and J ends lost 3 bases and 3 bases respectively, with 11 bases between them. The CDR3 sequence is 14 residues long. Germline V lookup: CDR1 ENHRY, CDR2 SYGVKD. CDR3 loop: CAISDQGGDTEAFF. CDR3 coding DNA: TGTGCCATCAGTGACCAGGGCGGGGACACTGAAGCTTTCTTT.

CDR3 bases: TGTGCCAGCAGAACAATCCGGGACAGGGACTACGAGCAGTACTTC. Its protein is CASRTIRDRDYEQYF. The chain links TRBV27 to TRBJ2-7, with 9 bases that match TRBD1. V was pared by 6 bases and J by 3 bases, with 9 bases of the junction left unmatched. The CDR3 spans 15 residues. In germline, CDR1 is MNHEY, CDR2 SMNVEV (reference sequence).

The gene calls are TRBV6-5 and TRBJ1-1, with 7 positions matching TRBD1. Germline V CDR1 and CDR2: MNHEY, SVGAGI. With V trimmed by 5 bases and J by 4 bases, 7 bases remained unmatched. The CDR3 consists of 14 residues. CDR3 sequence: CASSKTGLGTEAFF. In DNA form, the CDR3 reads TGTGCCAGCAGTAAGACAGGGCTGGGCACTGAAGCTTTCTTT.

The chain carries TRBV7-9 and TRBJ1-1; no clear D. Germline V CDR1 and CDR2: SEHNR, FQNEAQ (reference sequence). This CDR3 has 14 residues. V was pared by 1 base and J by 6 bases, with 12 bases between. CDR3 in amino acids: CASSLGGDAAEAFF. The DNA of the CDR3 is TGTGCCAGCAGCTTAGGCGGGGATGCTGCTGAAGCTTTCTTT.

The chain uses TRBV27 and TRBJ1-2; D is possibly TRBD1 (5 bases). The length of the CDR3 is 14 residues. V was clipped by 4 bases and J by 5 bases, with 14 bases between them. The germline V gene has CDR1 MNHEY and CDR2 SMNVEV (reference sequence). This chain's CDR3 is CASSSAVSGYGYTF. CDR3 bases: TGTGCCAGCAGTTCCGCGGTCTCAGGGTATGGCTACACCTTC.

J is TRBJ2-2 and V is TRBV2; 8 bases agree with TRBD2. The length of the CDR3 is 14 residues. The V segment lost 4 bases and the J segment 6 bases; nucleotides outside the gene matches: 4. Germline V gene data show CDR1 as SNHLY and CDR2 as FYNNEI. The CDR3 DNA reads as TGTGCCAGCAGTGGGACTAGCTCGGCCGGGGAGCTGTTTTTT. Its protein is CASSGTSSAGELFF.

The V and J genes are TRBV4-3 and TRBJ2-7; no clear D gene. Trimming cost V 1 base and J 7 bases, with 17 bases left between them. This CDR3 spans 15 amino acids. Germline V gene sequence: CDR1 LGHNA, CDR2 YSLEER. CDR3 residues: CASSQALTNPGEQYF. The CDR3, as DNA: TGCGCCAGCAGCCAAGCGCTTACGAACCCCGGGGAGCAGTACTTC.

This chain links TRBV18 with TRBJ1-5, with D maybe TRBD1 (6 bases). The germline CDR1 and CDR2 sequences are KGHSH and LQKENI. The V end lost 6 bases, the J end lost 7 bases, and 13 bases lay between the germline ends. The CDR3 length is 13 residues. For the CDR3, the DNA is TGTGCCAGCTCCCCGGGGGGCCGACAGCCCCAGCATTTT. Protein: CASSPGGRQPQHF.

The chain is built from TRBV7-9 and TRBJ1-2, with D perhaps matching TRBD1 (6 bases). The V gene's germline CDR1 is SEHNR and CDR2 FQNEAQ (reference sequence). With 5 bases removed from V and 4 bases from J, the gap between germline ends came to 14 bases. CDR3 length equals 14 residues. Written as DNA, the CDR3 is TGTGCCAGCAGCCCTTCCGGGACAACCTATGGCTACACCTTC. Amino acids: CASSPSGTTYGYTF.

V is TRBV6-5 and J is TRBJ2-2; TRBD2 aligns across 7 bases. J lost 7 bases, V lost 6 bases, and 8 bases had no gene match. Germline V gene sequence: CDR1 MNHEY, CDR2 SVGAGI. The length of the CDR3 is 14 residues. CDR3 amino acids: CASRGEGRDGELFF. The CDR3 nucleotides are TGTGCCAGCAGGGGGGAGGGCCGGGACGGGGAGCTGTTTTTT.

V gene TRBV7-9 combines with J gene TRBJ1-1; D unresolved. The CDR3 has 13 amino acids. Germline V gene data show CDR1 as SEHNR and CDR2 as FQNEAQ (reference sequence). V was trimmed by 4 bases and J by 0 bases, leaving 6 bases between them. DNA for the CDR3: TGTGCCAGCAGCTCCACAGTGAACACTGAAGCTTTCTTT. Encoded protein: CASSSTVNTEAFF. Supplemented by reference TRBV7-9 and TRBJ1-1, the full variable domain reads DTGVSQNPRHKITKRGQNVTFRCDPISEHNRLYWYRQTLGQGPEFLTYFQNEAQLEKSRLLSDRFSAERPKGSFSTLEIQRTEQGDSAMYLCASSSTVNTEAFFGQGTRLTVV.

The rearrangement uses TRBV7-9 and TRBJ2-1, with 7 bases identical to TRBD1. J was trimmed by 8 bases and V by 5 bases; bases with no gene match: 9. The length of the CDR3 is 14 residues. Germline V gene data show CDR1 as SEHNR and CDR2 as FQNEAQ (reference sequence). The CDR3, as DNA: TGTGCCAGCAGCCCTGGGACAGCCGCGGATGAGCAGTTCTTC. Protein product: CASSPGTAADEQFF.

The gene calls are TRBV30 and TRBJ2-1; possible D gene TRBD2, 6 bases. Trimming pared 0 bases from V and 10 bases from J, leaving 13 bases between. This CDR3 spans 13 amino acids. Per the germline V gene, CDR1 is GTSNPN and CDR2 is SVGIG (reference sequence). The CDR3 sequence is CAWSVQEGGEQFF. The CDR3 nucleotides are TGTGCCTGGAGTGTACAGGAGGGAGGCGAGCAGTTCTTC.

The J gene is TRBJ1-1, the V gene TRBV25-1; no firm D call. Trimming stripped 8 bases from V and 4 bases from J, with 14 bases between. Germline V gene lookup returns CDR1 MGHDK and CDR2 SYGVNS. The CDR3 is 13 amino acids. The CDR3 protein is CASVYMGSTEAFF. The CDR3 nucleotides read TGTGCCAGCGTCTACATGGGGAGCACTGAAGCTTTCTTT.

The CDR3 nucleotides read TGTGCCAGCAGTGTTCGGGGAACTGAAGCTTTCTTT. Its translation: CASSVRGTEAFF. The gene calls are TRBV12-3 or TRBV12-4 and TRBJ1-1; D uncertain. Trimming removed 5 bases at V and 5 bases at J, with 9 bases between. This CDR3 region has 12 residues.